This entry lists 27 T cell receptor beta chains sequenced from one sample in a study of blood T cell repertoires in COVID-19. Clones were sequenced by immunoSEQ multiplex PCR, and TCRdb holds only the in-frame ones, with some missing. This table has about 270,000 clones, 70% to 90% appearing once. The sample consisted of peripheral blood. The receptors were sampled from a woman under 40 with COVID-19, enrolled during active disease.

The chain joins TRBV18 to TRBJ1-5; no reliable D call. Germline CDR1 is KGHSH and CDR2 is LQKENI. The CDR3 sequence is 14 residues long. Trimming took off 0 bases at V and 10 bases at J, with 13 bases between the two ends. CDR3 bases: TGTGCCAGCTCACCACCGGGGAGGGAGGGTCCCCAGCATTTT. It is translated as CASSPPGREGPQHF. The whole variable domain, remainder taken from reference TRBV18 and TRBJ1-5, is NAGVMQNPRHLVRRRGQEARLRCSPMKGHSHVYWYRQLPEEGLKFMVYLQKENIIDESGMPKERFSAEFPKEGPSILRIQQVVRGDSAAYFCASSPPGREGPQHFGDGTRLSIL.

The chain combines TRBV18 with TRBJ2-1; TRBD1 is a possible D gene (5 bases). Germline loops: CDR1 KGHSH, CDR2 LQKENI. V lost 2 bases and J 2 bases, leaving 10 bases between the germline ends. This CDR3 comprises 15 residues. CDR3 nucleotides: TGTGCCAGCTCACCATTGGGGCAACCCTACAATGAGCAGTTCTTC. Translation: CASSPLGQPYNEQFF.

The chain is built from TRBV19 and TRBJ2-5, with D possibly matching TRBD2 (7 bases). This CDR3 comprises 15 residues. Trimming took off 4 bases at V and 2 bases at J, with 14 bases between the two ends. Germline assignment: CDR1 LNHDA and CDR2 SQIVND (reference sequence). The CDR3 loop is CASSRGGPRQETQYF. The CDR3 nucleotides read TGTGCCAGTAGTAGGGGGGGGCCTAGACAAGAGACCCAGTACTTC.

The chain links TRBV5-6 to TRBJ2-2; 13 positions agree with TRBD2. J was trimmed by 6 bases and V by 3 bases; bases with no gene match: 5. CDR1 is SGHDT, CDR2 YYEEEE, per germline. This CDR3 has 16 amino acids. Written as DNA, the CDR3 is TGTGCCAGCAGCTCATGGACTAGCGGGGGAGCCGGGGAGCTGTTTTTT. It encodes CASSSWTSGGAGELFF.

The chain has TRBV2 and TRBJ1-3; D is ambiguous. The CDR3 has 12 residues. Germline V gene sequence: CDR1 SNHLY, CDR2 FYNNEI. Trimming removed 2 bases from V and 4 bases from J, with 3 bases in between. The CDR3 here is CASSESGNTIYF. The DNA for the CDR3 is TGTGCCAGCAGTGAATCAGGAAACACCATATATTTT.

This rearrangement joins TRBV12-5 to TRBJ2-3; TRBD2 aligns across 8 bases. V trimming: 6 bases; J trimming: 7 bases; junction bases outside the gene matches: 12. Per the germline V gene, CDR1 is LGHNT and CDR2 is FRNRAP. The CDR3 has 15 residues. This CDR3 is CASGPTGGPTNTQYF. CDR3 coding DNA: TGTGCTAGTGGCCCAACGGGGGGGCCGACGAATACGCAGTATTTT.

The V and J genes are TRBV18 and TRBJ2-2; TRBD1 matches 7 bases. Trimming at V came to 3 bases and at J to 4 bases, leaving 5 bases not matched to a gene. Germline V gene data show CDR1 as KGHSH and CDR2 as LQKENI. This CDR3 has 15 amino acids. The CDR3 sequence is CASSPDRVGTGELFF. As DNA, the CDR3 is TGTGCCAGCTCACCTGACAGGGTCGGCACCGGGGAGCTGTTTTTT.

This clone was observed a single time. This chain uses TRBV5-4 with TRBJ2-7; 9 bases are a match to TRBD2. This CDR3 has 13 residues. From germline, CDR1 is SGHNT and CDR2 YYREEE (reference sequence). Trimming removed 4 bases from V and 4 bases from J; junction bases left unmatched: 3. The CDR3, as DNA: TGTGCCAGCAGCCCGGGACTAGCATACGAGCAGTACTTC. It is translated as CASSPGLAYEQYF.

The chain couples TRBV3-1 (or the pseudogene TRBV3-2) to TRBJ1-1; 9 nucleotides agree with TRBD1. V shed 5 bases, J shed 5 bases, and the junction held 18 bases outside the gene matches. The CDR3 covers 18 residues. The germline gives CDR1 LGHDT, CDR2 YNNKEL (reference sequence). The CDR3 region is CASSSRDRVDIRETEAFF. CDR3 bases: TGTGCCAGCAGCTCGCGGGACAGGGTCGATATCAGGGAAACTGAAGCTTTCTTT.

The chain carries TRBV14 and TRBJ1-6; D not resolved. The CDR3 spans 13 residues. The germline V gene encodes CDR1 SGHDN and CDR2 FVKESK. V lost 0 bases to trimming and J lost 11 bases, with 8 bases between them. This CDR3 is CASSQDSKAPLHF. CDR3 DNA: TGTGCCAGCAGCCAAGATAGCAAAGCACCCCTCCACTTT.

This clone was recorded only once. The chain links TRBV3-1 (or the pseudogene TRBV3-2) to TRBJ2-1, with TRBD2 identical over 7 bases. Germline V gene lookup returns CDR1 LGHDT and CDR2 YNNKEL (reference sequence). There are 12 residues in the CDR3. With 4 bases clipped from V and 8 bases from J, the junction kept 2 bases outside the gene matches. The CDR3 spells CASSLTSDEQFF. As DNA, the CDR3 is TGTGCCAGCAGCCTAACTAGCGATGAGCAGTTCTTC.

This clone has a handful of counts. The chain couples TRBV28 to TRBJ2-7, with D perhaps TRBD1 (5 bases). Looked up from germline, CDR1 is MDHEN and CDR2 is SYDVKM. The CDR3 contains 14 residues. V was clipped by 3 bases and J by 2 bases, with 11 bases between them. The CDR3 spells CASSLRQSPYEQYF. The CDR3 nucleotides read TGTGCCAGCAGTTTGCGACAGAGTCCCTACGAGCAGTACTTC.

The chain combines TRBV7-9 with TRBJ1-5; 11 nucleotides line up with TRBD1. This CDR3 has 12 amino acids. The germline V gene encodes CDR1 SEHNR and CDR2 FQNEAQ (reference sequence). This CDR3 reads CAGQGANQPQHF. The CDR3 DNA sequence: TGTGCAGGACAGGGGGCAAATCAGCCCCAGCATTTT.

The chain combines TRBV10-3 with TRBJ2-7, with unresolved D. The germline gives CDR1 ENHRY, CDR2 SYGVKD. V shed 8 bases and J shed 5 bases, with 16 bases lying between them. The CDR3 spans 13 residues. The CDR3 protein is CAIATGGWDEQYF. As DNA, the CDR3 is TGTGCCATCGCCACCGGCGGCTGGGACGAGCAGTACTTC.

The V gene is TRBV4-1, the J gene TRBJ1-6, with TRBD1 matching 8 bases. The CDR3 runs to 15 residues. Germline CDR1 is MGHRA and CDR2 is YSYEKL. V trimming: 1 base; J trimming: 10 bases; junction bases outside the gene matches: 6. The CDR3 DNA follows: TGCGCCAGCAGCCAAGTATCAGGGGGCGGGTCACCCCTCCACTTT. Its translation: CASSQVSGGGSPLHF.

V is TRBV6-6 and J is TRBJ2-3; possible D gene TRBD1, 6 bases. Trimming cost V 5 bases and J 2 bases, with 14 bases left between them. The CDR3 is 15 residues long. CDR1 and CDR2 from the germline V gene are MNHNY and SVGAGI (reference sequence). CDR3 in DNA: TGTGCCAGCAGTGTCAACAGGGTAGCCACAGATACGCAGTATTTT. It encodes CASSVNRVATDTQYF.

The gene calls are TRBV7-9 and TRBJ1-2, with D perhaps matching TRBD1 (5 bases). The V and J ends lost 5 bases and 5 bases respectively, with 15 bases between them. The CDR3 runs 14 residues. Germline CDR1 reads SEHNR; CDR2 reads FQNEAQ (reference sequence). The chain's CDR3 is CASSLLGRAYGYTF. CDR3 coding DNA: TGTGCCAGCAGCCTCCTGGGCAGGGCGTATGGCTACACCTTC. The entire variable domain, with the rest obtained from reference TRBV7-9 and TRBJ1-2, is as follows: DTGVSQNPRHKITKRGQNVTFRCDPISEHNRLYWYRQTLGQGPEFLTYFQNEAQLEKSRLLSDRFSAERPKGSFSTLEIQRTEQGDSAMYLCASSLLGRAYGYTFGSGTRLTVV.

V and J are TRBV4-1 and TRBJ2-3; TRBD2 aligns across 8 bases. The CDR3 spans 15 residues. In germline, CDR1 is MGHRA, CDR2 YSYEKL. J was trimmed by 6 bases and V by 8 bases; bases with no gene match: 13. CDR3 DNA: TGCGCCAGCCAAACCACTAGCGGACTCAGGGATACGCAGTATTTT. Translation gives CASQTTSGLRDTQYF.

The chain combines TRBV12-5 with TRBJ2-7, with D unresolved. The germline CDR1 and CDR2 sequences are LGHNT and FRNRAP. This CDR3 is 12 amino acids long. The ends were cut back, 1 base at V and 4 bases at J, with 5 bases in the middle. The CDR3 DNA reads TGTGCTAGTGGTTTGGACTTGTACGAGCAGTACTTC. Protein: CASGLDLYEQYF.

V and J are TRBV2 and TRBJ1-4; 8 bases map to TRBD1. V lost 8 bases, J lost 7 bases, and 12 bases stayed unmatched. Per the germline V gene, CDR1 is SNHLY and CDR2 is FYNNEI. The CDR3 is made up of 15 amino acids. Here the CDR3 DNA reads TGTGCCAGCGTCAGACAGGGGATCGGGAGTGAAAAACTGTTTTTT. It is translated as CASVRQGIGSEKLFF.

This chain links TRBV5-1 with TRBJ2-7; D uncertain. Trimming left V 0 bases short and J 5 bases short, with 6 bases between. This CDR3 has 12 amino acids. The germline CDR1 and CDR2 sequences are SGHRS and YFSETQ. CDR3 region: CASSLGQDEQYF. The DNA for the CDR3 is TGCGCCAGCAGCTTGGGACAAGACGAGCAGTACTTC. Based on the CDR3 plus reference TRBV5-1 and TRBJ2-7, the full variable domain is KAGVTQTPRYLIKTRGQQVTLSCSPISGHRSVSWYQQTPGQGLQFLFEYFSETQRNKGNFPGRFSGRQFSNSRSEMNVSTLELGDSALYLCASSLGQDEQYFGPGTRLTVT.

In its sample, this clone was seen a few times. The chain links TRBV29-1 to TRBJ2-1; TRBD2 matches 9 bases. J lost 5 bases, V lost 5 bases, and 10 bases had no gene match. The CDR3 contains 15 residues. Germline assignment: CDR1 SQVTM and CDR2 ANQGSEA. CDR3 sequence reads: CSVSSWRGGDNEQFF. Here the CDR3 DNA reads TGCAGCGTTAGTTCTTGGCGGGGGGGCGACAATGAGCAGTTCTTC.

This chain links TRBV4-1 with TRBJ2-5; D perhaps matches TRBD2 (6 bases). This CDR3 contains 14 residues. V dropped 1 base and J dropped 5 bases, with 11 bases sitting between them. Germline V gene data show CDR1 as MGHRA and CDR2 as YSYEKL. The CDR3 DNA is TGCGCCAGCAGCCAAGTTGGAGGGCGGGAGACCCAGTACTTC. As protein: CASSQVGGRETQYF.

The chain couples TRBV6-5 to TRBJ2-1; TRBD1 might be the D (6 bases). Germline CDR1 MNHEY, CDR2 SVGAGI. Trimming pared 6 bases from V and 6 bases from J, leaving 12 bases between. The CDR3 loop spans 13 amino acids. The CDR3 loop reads CASRQGGRNEQFF. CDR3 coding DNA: TGTGCCAGCAGACAGGGCGGTCGCAATGAGCAGTTCTTC.

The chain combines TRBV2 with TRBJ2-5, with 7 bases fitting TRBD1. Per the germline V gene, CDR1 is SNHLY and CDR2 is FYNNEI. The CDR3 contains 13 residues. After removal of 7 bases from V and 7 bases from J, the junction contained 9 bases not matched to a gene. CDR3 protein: CASTETGSLTQYF. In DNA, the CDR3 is TGTGCCAGCACCGAGACAGGGTCCCTGACCCAGTACTTC.

CDR3 in amino acids: CASSSDRVLAGNTIYF. CDR3 nucleotides: TGTGCCAGCAGCTCTGACAGGGTATTAGCTGGAAACACCATATATTTT. This chain links TRBV7-8 with TRBJ1-3; 7 bases agree with TRBD1. V shed 4 bases and J 2 bases; nucleotides not matched to a gene: 8. Germline V gene sequence: CDR1 SGHVS, CDR2 FQNEAQ. There are 16 residues in the CDR3. The complete variable domain, with remaining parts taken from reference TRBV7-8 and TRBJ1-3, reads GAGVSQSPRYKVAKRGQDVALRCDPISGHVSLFWYQQALGQGPEFLTYFQNEAQLDKSGLPSDRFFAERPEGSVSTLKIQRTQQEDSAVYLCASSSDRVLAGNTIYFGEGSWLTVV.

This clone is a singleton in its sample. CDR3: CASSLTRDYNEQFF. For the CDR3, the DNA is TGTGCCAGCAGCTTGACTAGGGATTACAATGAGCAGTTCTTC. The chain recombines TRBV5-6 with TRBJ2-1; a weak D match, TRBD2 (5 bases). In germline, CDR1 is SGHDT, CDR2 YYEEEE. The CDR3 covers 14 residues. V shed 1 base and J shed 4 bases, with 9 bases lying between them.